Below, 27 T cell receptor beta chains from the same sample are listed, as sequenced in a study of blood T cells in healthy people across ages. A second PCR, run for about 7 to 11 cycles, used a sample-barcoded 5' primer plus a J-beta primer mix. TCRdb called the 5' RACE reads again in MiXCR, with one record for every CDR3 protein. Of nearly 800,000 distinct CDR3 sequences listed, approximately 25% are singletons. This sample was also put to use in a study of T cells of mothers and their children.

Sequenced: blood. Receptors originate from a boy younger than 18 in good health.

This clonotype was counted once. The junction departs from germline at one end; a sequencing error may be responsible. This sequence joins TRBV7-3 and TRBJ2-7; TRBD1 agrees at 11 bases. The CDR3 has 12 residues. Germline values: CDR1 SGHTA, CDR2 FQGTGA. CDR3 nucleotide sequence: TGTGCCAGGGAGGACAGGGGGCGCGAGCAGTGCTTC. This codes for CAREDRGREQCF.

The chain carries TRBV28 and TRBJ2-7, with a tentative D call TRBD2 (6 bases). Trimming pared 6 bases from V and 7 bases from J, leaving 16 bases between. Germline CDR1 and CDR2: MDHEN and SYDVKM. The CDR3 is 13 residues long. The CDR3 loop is CASSQMGLFEQYF. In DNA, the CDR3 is TGTGCCAGCAGCCAAATGGGACTGTTTGAGCAGTACTTC.

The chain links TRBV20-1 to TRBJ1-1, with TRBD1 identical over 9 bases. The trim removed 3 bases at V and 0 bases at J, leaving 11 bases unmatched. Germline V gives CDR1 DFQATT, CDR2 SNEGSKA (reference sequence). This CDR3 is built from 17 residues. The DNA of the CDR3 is TGCAGTGCTAGGGGGACAGGGCCGGGTGGGATGAACACTGAAGCTTTCTTT. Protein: CSARGTGPGGMNTEAFF.

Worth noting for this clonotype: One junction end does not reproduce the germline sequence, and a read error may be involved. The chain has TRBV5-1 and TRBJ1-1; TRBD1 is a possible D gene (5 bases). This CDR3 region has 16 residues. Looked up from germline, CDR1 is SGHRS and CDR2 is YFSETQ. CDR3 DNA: TGCACCAGCAGAAAAACAGGTGACGGTTTGTACACTGAAGCTTTCTTT. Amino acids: CTSRKTGDGLYTEAFF.

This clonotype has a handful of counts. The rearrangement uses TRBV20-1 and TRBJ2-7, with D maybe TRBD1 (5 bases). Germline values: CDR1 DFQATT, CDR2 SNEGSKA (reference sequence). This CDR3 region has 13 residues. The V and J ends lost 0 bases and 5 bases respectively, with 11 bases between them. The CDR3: CSARDPGLNEQYF. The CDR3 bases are TGCAGTGCTAGAGATCCAGGGCTCAACGAGCAGTACTTC.

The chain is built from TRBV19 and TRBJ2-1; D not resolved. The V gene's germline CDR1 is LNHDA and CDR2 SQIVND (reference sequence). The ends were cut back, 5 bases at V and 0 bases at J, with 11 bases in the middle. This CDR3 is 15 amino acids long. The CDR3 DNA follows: TGTGCCAGTAGTGGAACAGCCCTCTCCTACAATGAGCAGTTCTTC. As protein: CASSGTALSYNEQFF.

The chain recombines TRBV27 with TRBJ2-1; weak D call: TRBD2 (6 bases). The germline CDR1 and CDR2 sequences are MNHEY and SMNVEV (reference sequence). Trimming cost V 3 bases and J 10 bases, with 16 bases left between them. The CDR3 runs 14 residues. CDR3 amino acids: CASSFMGLAGEQFF. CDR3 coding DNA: TGTGCCAGCAGTTTTATGGGACTGGCCGGGGAGCAGTTCTTC.

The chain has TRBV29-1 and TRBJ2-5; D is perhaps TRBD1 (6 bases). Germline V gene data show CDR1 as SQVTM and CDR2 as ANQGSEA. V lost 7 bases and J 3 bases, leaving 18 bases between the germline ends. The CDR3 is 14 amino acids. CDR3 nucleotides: TGCAGCGGTGGCTTTTTGGACAGAGAAGAGACCCAGTACTTC. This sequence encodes CSGGFLDREETQYF.

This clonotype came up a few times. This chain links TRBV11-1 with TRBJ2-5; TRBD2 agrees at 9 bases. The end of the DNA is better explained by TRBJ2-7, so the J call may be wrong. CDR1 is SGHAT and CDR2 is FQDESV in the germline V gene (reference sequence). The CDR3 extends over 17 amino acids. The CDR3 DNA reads TGTGCCAGCAGCTTAGCGCCTAGCGGGATAAGGTACTACGAGCAGTACTTC. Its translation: CASSLAPSGIRYYEQYF.

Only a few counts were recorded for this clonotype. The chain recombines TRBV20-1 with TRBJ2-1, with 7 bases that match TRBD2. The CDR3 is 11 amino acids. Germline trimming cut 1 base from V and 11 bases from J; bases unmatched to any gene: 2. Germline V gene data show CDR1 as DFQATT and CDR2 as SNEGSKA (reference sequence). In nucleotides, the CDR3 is TGCAGTGCTAGAGGGGGGACTAAGCAGTTCTTC. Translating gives CSARGGTKQFF.

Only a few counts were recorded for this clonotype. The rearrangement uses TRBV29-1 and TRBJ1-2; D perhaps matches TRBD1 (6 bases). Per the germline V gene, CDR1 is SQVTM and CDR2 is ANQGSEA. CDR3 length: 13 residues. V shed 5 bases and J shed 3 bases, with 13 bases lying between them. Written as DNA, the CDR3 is TGCAGCGTTCTTACGGGGGCAGACTATGGCTACACCTTC. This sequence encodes CSVLTGADYGYTF. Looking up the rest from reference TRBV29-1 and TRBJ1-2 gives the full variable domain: SAVISQKPSRDICQRGTSLTIQCQVDSQVTMMFWYRQQPGQSLTLIATANQGSEATYESGFVIDKFPISRPNLTFSTLTVSNMSPEDSSIYLCSVLTGADYGYTFGSGTRLTVV.

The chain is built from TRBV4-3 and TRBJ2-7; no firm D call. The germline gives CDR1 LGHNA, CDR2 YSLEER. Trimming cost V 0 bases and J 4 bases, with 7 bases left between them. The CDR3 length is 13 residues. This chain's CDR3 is CASSQERLYEQYF. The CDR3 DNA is TGCGCCAGCAGCCAAGAACGCTTATACGAGCAGTACTTC.

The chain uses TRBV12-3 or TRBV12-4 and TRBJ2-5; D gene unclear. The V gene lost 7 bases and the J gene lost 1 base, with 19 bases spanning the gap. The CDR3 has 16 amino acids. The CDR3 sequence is CASNDGRAGVQETQYF. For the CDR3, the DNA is TGTGCCAGCAACGATGGACGGGCAGGAGTCCAAGAGACCCAGTACTTC.

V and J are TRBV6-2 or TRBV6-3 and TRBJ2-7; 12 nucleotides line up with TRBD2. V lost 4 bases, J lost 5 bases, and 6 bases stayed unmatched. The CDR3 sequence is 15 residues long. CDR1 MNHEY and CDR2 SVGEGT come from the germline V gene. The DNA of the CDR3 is TGTGCCAGCAGTTTCCTGACTAGCGGGAGACACGAGCAGTACTTC. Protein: CASSFLTSGRHEQYF.

CDR3 DNA: TGTGCCAGCAGGGGAATGGTAGATGCTGGAGGCACCTATGGCTACACCTTC. Translating it yields CASRGMVDAGGTYGYTF. The chain has TRBV6-1 and TRBJ1-2; no reliable D call. CDR1 and CDR2 from the germline V gene are MNHNS and SASEGT. The V end was cut by 6 bases, the J end by 4 bases, with 24 bases between. The CDR3 has 17 residues.

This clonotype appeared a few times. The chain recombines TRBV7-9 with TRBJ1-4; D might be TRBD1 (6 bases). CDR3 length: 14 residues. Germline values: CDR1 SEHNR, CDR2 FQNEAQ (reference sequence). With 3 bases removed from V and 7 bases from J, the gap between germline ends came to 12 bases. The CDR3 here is CASSLPDSSEKLFF. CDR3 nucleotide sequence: TGTGCCAGCAGCTTGCCGGACAGCTCTGAAAAACTGTTTTTT.

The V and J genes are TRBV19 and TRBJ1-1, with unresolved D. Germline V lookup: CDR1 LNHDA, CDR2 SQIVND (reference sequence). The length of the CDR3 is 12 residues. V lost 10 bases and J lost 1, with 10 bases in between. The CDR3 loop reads CATIVRNTEAFF. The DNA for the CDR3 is TGTGCCACCATTGTTCGGAACACTGAAGCTTTCTTT.

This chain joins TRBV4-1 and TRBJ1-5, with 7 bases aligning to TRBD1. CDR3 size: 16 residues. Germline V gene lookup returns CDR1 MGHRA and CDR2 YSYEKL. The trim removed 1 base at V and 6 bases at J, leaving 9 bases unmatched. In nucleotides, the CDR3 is TGCGCCAGCAGCCAAGGGGACAGCGTACAACCTCAGCCCCAGCATTTT. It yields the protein CASSQGDSVQPQPQHF.

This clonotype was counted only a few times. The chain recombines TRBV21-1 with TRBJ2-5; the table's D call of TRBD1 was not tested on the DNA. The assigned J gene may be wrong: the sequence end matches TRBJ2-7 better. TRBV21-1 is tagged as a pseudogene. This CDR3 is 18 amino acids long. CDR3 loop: CAVTGGLCLDRVFYEQYF. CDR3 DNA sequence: TGTGCCGTAACCGGGGGCCTCTGCTTGGACAGAGTCTTCTACGAGCAGTACTTC.

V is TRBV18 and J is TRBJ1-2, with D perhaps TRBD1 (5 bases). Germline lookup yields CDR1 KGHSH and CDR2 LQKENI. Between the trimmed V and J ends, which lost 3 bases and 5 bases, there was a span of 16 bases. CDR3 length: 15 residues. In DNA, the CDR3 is TGTGCCAGCTCACCGGAACCAGGGAACCTTTATGGCTACACCTTC. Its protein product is CASSPEPGNLYGYTF.

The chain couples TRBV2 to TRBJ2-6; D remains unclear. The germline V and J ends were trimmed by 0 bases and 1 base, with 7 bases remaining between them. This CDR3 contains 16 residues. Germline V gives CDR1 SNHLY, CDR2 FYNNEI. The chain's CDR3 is CASSEAIGSGANVLTF. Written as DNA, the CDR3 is TGTGCCAGCAGTGAAGCGATCGGTTCTGGGGCCAACGTCCTGACTTTC. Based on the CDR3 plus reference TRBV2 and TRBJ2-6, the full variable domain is EPEVTQTPSHQVTQMGQEVILRCVPISNHLYFYWYRQILGQKVEFLVSFYNNEISEKSEIFDDQFSVERPDGSNFTLKIRSTKLEDSAMYFCASSEAIGSGANVLTFGAGSRLTVL.

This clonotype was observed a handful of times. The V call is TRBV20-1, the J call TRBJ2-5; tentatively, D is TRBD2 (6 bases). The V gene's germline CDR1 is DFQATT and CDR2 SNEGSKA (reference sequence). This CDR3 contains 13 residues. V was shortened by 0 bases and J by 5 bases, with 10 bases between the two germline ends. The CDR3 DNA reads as TGCAGTGCTAGAGATCCCAGCGGGGAGACCCAGTACTTC. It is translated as CSARDPSGETQYF.

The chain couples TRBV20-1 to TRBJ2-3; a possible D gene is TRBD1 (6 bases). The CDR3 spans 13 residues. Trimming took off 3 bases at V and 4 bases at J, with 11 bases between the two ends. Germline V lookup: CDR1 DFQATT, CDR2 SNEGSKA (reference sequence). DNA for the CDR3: TGCAGTGCTAGCGACAGGCCGGCAGATACGCAGTATTTT. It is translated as CSASDRPADTQYF.

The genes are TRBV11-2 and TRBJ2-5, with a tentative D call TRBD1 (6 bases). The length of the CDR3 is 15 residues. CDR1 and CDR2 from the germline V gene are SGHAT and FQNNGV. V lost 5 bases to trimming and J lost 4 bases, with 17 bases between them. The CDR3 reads CASSREWTAPETQYF. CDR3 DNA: TGTGCCAGCAGCCGTGAATGGACAGCCCCAGAGACCCAGTACTTC.

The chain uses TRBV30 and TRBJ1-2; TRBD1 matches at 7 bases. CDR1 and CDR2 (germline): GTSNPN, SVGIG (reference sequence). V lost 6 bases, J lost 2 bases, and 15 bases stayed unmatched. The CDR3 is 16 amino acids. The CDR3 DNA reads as TGTGCCTGTACAGGGGCGGGTGCCGGAGGAAACTATGGCTACACCTTC. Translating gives CACTGAGAGGNYGYTF. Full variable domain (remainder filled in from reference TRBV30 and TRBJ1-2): SQTIHQWPATLVQPVGSPLSLECTVEGTSNPNLYWYRQAAGRGLQLLFYSVGIGQISSEVPQNLSASRPQDRQFILSSKKLLLSDSGFYLCACTGAGAGGNYGYTFGSGTRLTVV.

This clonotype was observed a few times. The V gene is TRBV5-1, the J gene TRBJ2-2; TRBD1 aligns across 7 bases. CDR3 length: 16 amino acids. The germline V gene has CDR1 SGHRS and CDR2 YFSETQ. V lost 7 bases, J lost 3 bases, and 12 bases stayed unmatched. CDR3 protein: CASGKGDRVDTGELFF. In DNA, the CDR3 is TGCGCCAGCGGCAAGGGAGACAGGGTCGACACCGGGGAGCTGTTTTTT.

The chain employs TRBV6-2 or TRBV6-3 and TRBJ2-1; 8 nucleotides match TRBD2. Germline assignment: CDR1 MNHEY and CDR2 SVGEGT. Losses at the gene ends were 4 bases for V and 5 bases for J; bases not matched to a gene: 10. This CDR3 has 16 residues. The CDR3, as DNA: TGTGCCAGCAGTTCAGTAGCGGGACGACATAACAATGAGCAGTTCTTC. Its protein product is CASSSVAGRHNNEQFF.